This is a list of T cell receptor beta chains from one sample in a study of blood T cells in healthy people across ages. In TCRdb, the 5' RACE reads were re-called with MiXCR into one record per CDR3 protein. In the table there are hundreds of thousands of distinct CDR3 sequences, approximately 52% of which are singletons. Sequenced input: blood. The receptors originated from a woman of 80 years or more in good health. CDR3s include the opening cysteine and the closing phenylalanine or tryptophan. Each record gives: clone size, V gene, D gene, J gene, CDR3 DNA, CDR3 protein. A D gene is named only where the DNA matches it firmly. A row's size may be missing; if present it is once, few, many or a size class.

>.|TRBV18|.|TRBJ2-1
TGTGCCAGCTCACCGGTTTTCGGTCTTGAGCAGTTCTTC
CASSPVFGLEQFF
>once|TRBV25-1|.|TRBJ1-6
TGTGCCAGCACCAGGGAATCTTATTCACCCCCCCACTTT
CASTRESYSPPHF
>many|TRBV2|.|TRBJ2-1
TGTGCCAGCAGTGAAAGGTACAATGAGCAGTTCTTC
CASSERYNEQFF
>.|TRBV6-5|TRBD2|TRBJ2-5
TGTGCCAGCAGTTACTCGAGCCCGCCGGGGGGACTCCAAGAGACCCAGTACTTC
CASSYSSPPGGLQETQYF
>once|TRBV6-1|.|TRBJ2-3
TGTGCCAGCAGTATACGCGGGATGAACTCAGATACGCAGTATTTT
CASSIRGMNSDTQYF
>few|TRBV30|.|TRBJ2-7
TGTGCCTGGAGCCCCATCCACGAGCAGTACTTC
CAWSPIHEQYF
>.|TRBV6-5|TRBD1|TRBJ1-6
TGTGCCAGCAGTTACTCCGGGACAGGGCTTTCACCCCTCCACTTT
CASSYSGTGLSPLHF
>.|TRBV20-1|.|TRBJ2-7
TGCAGTGCTTCGGGGGCTAACTACGAGCAGTACTTC
CSASGANYEQYF
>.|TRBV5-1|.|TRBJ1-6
TGCGCCAGCAGCTTTCGAGGGTCCGTTAATTCACCCCTCCACTTT
CASSFRGSVNSPLHF
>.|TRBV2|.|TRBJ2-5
TGTGCCAGTTCAAAAGGGGGGCCAGAGACCCAGTACTTC
CASSKGGPETQYF
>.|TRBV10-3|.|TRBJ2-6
TGTGCCATCAGTGAGTCTGATTGGGGCGCTGGGGCCAACGTCCTGACTTTC
CAISESDWGAGANVLTF
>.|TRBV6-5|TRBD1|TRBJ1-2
TGTGCCAGCAAGGATGGAACAGGGGGACTTTATGGCTACACCTTC
CASKDGTGGLYGYTF
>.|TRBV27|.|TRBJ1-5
TGTGCCAGCAGTTTATCTAGCGGTGGGGTTGGTCAGCCCCAGCATTTT
CASSLSSGGVGQPQHF
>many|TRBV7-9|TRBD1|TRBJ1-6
TGTGCCAGCAGCGGTCCGGGACAGGGCGGATCACCCCTCCACTTT
CASSGPGQGGSPLHF
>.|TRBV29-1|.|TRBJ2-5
TGCAGCGTTGGGCCAATGACCCCGCCAGAGACCCAGTACTTC
CSVGPMTPPETQYF
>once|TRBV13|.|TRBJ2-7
TGTGCCAGCAGCGGAGGCTTTAGAAACTACGAGCAGTACTTC
CASSGGFRNYEQYF
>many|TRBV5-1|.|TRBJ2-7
TGCGCCAGCAGCTCTGACATGACCGGAGGGCCCTACGAGCAGTACTTC
CASSSDMTGGPYEQYF
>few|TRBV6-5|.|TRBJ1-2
TGTGCCAGCAGTTACGGAGCGGGGGGCTCATATGGCTACACCTTC
CASSYGAGGSYGYTF
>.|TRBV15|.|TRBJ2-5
TGTGCCACCAGCAGAGAGAGGATCCCAAAAGAGACCCAGTACTTC
CATSRERIPKETQYF
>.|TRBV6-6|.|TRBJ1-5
TGTGCCAGCAGTCAGACAGGCTACTCCTATAGCAATCAGCCCCAGCATTTT
CASSQTGYSYSNQPQHF
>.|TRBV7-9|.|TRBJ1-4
TGTGCCAGCAGCCGGGATGAAAAACTGTTTTTT
CASSRDEKLFF
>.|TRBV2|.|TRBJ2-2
TGTGCCAGCACCGCTATTCATATGAACACCGGGGAGCTGTTTTTT
CASTAIHMNTGELFF
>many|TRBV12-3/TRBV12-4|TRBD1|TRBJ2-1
TGTGCCAGCAGTCCGATATCGACAGGGCAGTACAATGAGCAGTTCTTC
CASSPISTGQYNEQFF
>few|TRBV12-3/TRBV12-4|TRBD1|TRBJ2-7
TGTGCCAGCAGTTCCCGGACAGGGGCCTACAATGAGCAGTACTTC
CASSSRTGAYNEQYF
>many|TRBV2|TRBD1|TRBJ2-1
TGTGCCAGCAACTCCTATGGGGCAGGGGGCAATGAGCAGTTCTTC
CASNSYGAGGNEQFF
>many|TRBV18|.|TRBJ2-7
TGTGCCAGCTCACCTAATTCGGGGACCACTTACGAGCAGTACTTC
CASSPNSGTTYEQYF
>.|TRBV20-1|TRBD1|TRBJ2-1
TGCAGTGCTTTCCCCGGGACAGGTACCAATGAGCAGTTCTTC
CSAFPGTGTNEQFF
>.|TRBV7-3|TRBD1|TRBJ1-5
TGTGCCAGCACCACCAAAGTCATAGGACAGGGGGATCAGCCCCAGCATTTT
CASTTKVIGQGDQPQHF
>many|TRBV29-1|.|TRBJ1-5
TGCAGCGTTGCAGGGGCCGATCAGCCCCAGCATTTT
CSVAGADQPQHF
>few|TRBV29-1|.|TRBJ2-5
TGCAGCGTTGAGTCCTGGGGACAAGAGACCCAGTACTTC
CSVESWGQETQYF
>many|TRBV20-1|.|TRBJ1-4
TGCAGTGCCGCCCAAGGGGAGGGGAATGAAAAACTGTTTTTT
CSAAQGEGNEKLFF
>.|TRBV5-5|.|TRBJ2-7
TGTGCCAGCAGCTTGGGACAGCATTATGCCTACGAGCAGTACTTC
CASSLGQHYAYEQYF
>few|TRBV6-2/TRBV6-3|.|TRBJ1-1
TGTGCCAGCAGTCACCCACCGGGGGTGAACACTGAAGCTTTCTTT
CASSHPPGVNTEAFF
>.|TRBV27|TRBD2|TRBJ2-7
TGTGCCAGCAGTTTGTGGCCTAGCGGGGCGTCGGACGAGCAGTACTTC
CASSLWPSGASDEQYF
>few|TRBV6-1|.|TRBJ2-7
TGTGCCAGCAGTGGAGGGGGATTGTACGAGCAGTACTTC
CASSGGGLYEQYF
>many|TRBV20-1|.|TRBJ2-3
TGCAGTGCCCAGTCCCCAGGGAGGATTTCCCCCCTATCGCAGTATTTT
CSAQSPGRISPLSQYF
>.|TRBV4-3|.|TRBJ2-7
TGCGCCAGCAGCCAAGATGACAGCTACGAGCAGTACTTC
CASSQDDSYEQYF
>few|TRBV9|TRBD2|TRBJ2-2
TGTGCCAGCAGCGTAGGCCCGTCGCTAGCGGGAGTCGGGGAGCTGTTTTTT
CASSVGPSLAGVGELFF